The sequence of this TCR beta chain was determined in a study of blood T cell repertoires in COVID-19. For the study at large: Sources were T cells, B-cell-depleted T cells, or PBMCs; the material itself was cDNA or gDNA.

Looked up from germline, CDR1 is ENHRY and CDR2 is SYGVKD. The length of the CDR3 is 14 residues. Trimming shortened V by 6 bases and J by 3 bases, and 14 bases separated the two germline ends. Original handling: The assay estimated nucleated cells by amplifying reference gene primers. The protocol was immunoSEQ multiplex PCR, while the TCRdb copy is restricted to in-frame clones and leaves out a portion. V and J calls and clone size follow that table, whereas D and trimming were derived from the DNA. The sample lists some 250,000 clones, around 88% occurring once. The chain has TRBV10-3 and TRBJ2-5; D remains unclear. This clonotype was obtained from a man aged 35-49 years with active or convalescent COVID-19. The sequenced sample consisted of peripheral blood. CDR3 nucleotides: TGTGCCATCAGCCTTTCGAGGCAAAAAGAGACCCAGTACTTC. It encodes CAISLSRQKETQYF.